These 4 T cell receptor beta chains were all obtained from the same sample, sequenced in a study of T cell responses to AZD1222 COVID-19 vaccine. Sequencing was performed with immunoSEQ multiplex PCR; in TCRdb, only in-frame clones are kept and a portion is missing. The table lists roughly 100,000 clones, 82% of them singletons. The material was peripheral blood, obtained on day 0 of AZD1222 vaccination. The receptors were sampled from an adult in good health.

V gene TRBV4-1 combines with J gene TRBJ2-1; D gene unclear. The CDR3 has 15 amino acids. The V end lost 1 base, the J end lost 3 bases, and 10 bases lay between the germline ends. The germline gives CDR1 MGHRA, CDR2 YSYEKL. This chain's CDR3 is CASSQAPQGYNEQFF. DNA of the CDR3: TGCGCCAGCAGCCAAGCCCCACAAGGCTACAATGAGCAGTTCTTC.

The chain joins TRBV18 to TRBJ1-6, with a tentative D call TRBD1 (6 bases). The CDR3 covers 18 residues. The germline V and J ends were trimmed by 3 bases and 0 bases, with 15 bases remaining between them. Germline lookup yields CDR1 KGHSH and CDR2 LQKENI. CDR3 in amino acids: CASSPIQGSSSYNSPLHF. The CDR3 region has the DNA TGTGCCAGCTCACCTATTCAGGGGAGCAGCTCCTATAATTCACCCCTCCACTTT.

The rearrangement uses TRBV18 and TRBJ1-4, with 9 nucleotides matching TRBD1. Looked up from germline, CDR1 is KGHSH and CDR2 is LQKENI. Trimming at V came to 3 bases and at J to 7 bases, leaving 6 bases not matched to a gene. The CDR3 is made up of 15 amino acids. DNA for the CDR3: TGTGCCAGCTCACCTAGACAGGGGGTTCGTGAAAAACTGTTTTTT. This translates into CASSPRQGVREKLFF.

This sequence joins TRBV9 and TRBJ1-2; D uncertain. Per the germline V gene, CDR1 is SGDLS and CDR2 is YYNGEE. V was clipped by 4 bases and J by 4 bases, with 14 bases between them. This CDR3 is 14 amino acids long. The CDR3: CASSPLGESYGYTF. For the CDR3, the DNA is TGTGCCAGCAGCCCCCTCGGCGAGAGCTATGGCTACACCTTC.